Listed here are 26 T cell receptor beta chains from one sample, sequenced in a study of blood T cells in healthy people across ages (dated by TCRdb to between 2015 and 2017). The library was produced with 5' RACE. Instrument on record: Illumina HiSeq 2500. A second PCR of about 7 to 12 cycles was performed with a sample-barcoded 5' primer and a J-beta primer mix. The public sequencing data were trimmed at Q25 with fastp and processed into clonotypes with MiXCR by TCRdb, which kept only in-frame beta chains. Every CDR3 protein is listed once, alongside the most common genes and DNA of its rows. This sample holds approximately 780,000 distinct CDR3 sequences; around 25% were observed only once. Of the sample, 2.5% to 3.5% is held by the ten largest clones. This same sample was also taken into another study, of T cells of mothers and their children.

The specimen sequenced was blood. The receptors stem from a boy younger than 18 in good health.

The rearrangement uses TRBV7-2 and TRBJ1-2, with a possible D match to TRBD1 (5 bases). V lost 5 bases, J lost 3 bases, and 13 bases lay in between. Germline values: CDR1 SGHTA, CDR2 FQGNSA. CDR3 length: 14 residues. The CDR3 sequence: CASSKSREDYGYTF. The CDR3 bases are TGTGCCAGCAGCAAGAGCAGGGAGGACTATGGCTACACCTTC.

The rearrangement joins TRBV12-5 to TRBJ1-1; 10 positions agree with TRBD1. The CDR3 loop spans 16 amino acids. Germline V lookup: CDR1 LGHNT, CDR2 FRNRAP. The V gene end was trimmed by 4 bases and the J gene end by 4 bases; junction bases not matched to a gene: 9. CDR3 coding DNA: TGTGCTAGTGGTTCGGGACAGGGGCCGGGGGGCACTGAAGCTTTCTTT. It yields the protein CASGSGQGPGGTEAFF.

About this clonotype itself: One end of the junction varies from germline; a read error may be responsible. The V and J genes are TRBV15 and TRBJ1-4; 7 bases match TRBD1. The CDR3 is 18 residues long. Germline V gene data show CDR1 as LNHNV and CDR2 as YYDKDF (reference sequence). CDR3 nucleotides: TGTGCCACCAGCTTTCCGACAGGGACCGGGACCGATAATGAAAGACTGTTTTTT. This translates into CATSFPTGTGTDNERLFF.

The chain couples TRBV5-4 to TRBJ2-6; D may correspond to TRBD1 or TRBD2 (5 bases each). Germline-derived CDR1 and CDR2 are SGHNT and YYREEE (reference sequence). Between the trimmed V and J ends, which lost 3 bases and 4 bases, there was a span of 14 bases. There are 16 residues in the CDR3. CDR3 sequence reads: CASSYGTGRGANVLTF. CDR3 bases: TGTGCCAGCAGCTACGGGACCGGCCGGGGGGCCAACGTCCTGACTTTC.

This clonotype has only a few counts. The chain carries TRBV7-9 and TRBJ2-5; D tentatively fits TRBD1 or TRBD2 (5 bases each). Deletions cut 6 bases from V and 5 bases from J, with 19 bases between. CDR3 length: 15 residues. Germline V gene data show CDR1 as SEHNR and CDR2 as FQNEAQ (reference sequence). The CDR3 bases are TGTGCCAGCAGGCCCCGTGGAGTTTGGGGGGAGACCCAGTACTTC. Residues: CASRPRGVWGETQYF.

CDR3 amino acids: CAIRGTRGQTDSPLHF. As DNA, the CDR3 is TGTGCCATCAGAGGGACCCGGGGACAGACGGATTCACCCCTCCACTTT. This sequence joins TRBV10-3 and TRBJ1-6; 7 bases are shared with TRBD1. This CDR3 spans 16 amino acids. Germline V gene sequence: CDR1 ENHRY, CDR2 SYGVKD. V dropped 6 bases and J dropped 8; count of bases not matched to a gene: 13.

V usage is TRBV4-1 and J usage is TRBJ1-1; TRBD1 agrees at 10 bases. Germline V gene sequence: CDR1 MGHRA, CDR2 YSYEKL. The length of the CDR3 is 17 residues. The ends lost 1 base at V and 4 bases at J; junction bases unmatched: 9. CDR3 residues: CASSQGSGWDRGTEAFF. The CDR3 bases are TGCGCCAGCAGCCAAGGTTCCGGGTGGGACAGGGGCACTGAAGCTTTCTTT.

The chain recombines TRBV7-3 with TRBJ2-3; TRBD2 aligns across 11 bases. From germline, CDR1 is SGHTA and CDR2 FQGTGA. V was clipped by 1 base and J by 6 bases; unmatched bases: 12. This CDR3 has 18 amino acids. CDR3 residues: CASSLSPTSGGYRDTQYF. The CDR3 bases are TGTGCCAGCAGCTTAAGTCCAACTAGCGGGGGATACCGTGATACGCAGTATTTT.

This clonotype was seen more than once but under ten times. The chain has TRBV20-1 and TRBJ2-7, with 8 bases that match TRBD2. The CDR3 spans 16 residues. V shed 2 bases and J 0 bases; nucleotides not matched to a gene: 9. The germline V gene encodes CDR1 DFQATT and CDR2 SNEGSKA (reference sequence). The CDR3 loop is CSARTLAGGLSYEQYF. The DNA for the CDR3 is TGCAGTGCTAGAACTCTGGCGGGGGGCCTCTCCTACGAGCAGTACTTC.

This clonotype was seen at least ten times. An end of the junction does not agree with germline; a read error may underlie this. V is TRBV28 and J is TRBJ2-7, with D perhaps matching TRBD1 (6 bases). The CDR3 consists of 14 residues. CDR1 is MDHEN and CDR2 is SYDVKM in the germline V gene. CDR3 loop: CASSRPGQTYEQYF. The CDR3 nucleotides are TGTGCCAGCAGCCGACCGGGACAAACCTATGAGCAGTACTTC.

The chain uses TRBV19 and TRBJ2-7, with 14 bases matching TRBD2. J lost 6 bases, V lost 4 bases, and 5 bases had no gene match. This CDR3 is built from 15 residues. CDR1 is LNHDA, CDR2 SQIVND, per germline (reference sequence). The CDR3 loop reads CASSSLGLAGAEQYF. The CDR3 DNA is TGTGCCAGTAGTAGCCTGGGACTAGCGGGGGCCGAGCAGTACTTC.

The chain joins TRBV7-9 to TRBJ1-1; D gene unclear. The V gene lost 5 bases and the J gene lost 7 bases, with 14 bases spanning the gap. The CDR3 length is 13 residues. Germline CDR1 SEHNR, CDR2 FQNEAQ (reference sequence). In DNA form, the CDR3 reads TGTGCCAGCAGCCCCCCCCCAGGAAGTGAAGCTTTCTTT. It yields the protein CASSPPPGSEAFF.

There are a few counts of this clonotype. The CDR3 spells CASSPPGRSNEKLFF. The CDR3 bases are TGCGCCAGCAGCCCGCCGGGACGCTCTAATGAAAAACTGTTTTTT. The chain combines TRBV5-1 with TRBJ1-4; D is possibly TRBD1 (5 bases). V shed 4 bases and J shed 3 bases, with 13 bases lying between them. The CDR3 sequence is 15 residues long. The germline gives CDR1 SGHRS, CDR2 YFSETQ.

This clonotype was seen more than once but under ten times. The rearrangement links TRBV6-5 to TRBJ2-5; 7 nucleotides align to TRBD1. The closer fit of TRBJ2-7 to the DNA end suggests the J call may be wrong. The V gene's germline CDR1 is MNHEY and CDR2 SVGAGI. The CDR3 totals 15 residues. In DNA form, the CDR3 reads TGTGCCAGCAGTCGCCTGACAGGGTCCTCCTACGAGCAGTACTTC. Its protein product is CASSRLTGSSYEQYF.

J is TRBJ1-4 and V is TRBV5-1; a possible D gene is TRBD1 (6 bases). Trimming removed 2 bases at V and 7 bases at J, with 15 bases between. Germline CDR1 and CDR2: SGHRS and YFSETQ. This CDR3 comprises 15 residues. CDR3 loop: CASSFTGARSEKLFF. The CDR3 DNA is TGCGCCAGCAGCTTCACGGGGGCGCGCAGTGAAAAACTGTTTTTT.

The chain joins TRBV6-5 to TRBJ2-7, with 7 nucleotides matching TRBD1. The CDR3 has 14 amino acids. With 5 bases clipped from V and 9 bases from J, the junction kept 13 bases outside the gene matches. Germline V gene lookup returns CDR1 MNHEY and CDR2 SVGAGI. The CDR3: CASSRGQEVTRQYF. The CDR3 DNA reads as TGTGCCAGCAGTCGCGGACAGGAGGTTACGAGGCAGTACTTC.

This clonotype occurred many times. The rearrangement joins TRBV9 to TRBJ1-3; D is ambiguous. CDR3 length: 15 amino acids. Trimming removed 1 base at V and 0 bases at J, with 8 bases between. Looked up from germline, CDR1 is SGDLS and CDR2 is YYNGEE. Here the CDR3 reads CASSVSVSSGNTIYF. CDR3 nucleotide sequence: TGTGCCAGCAGCGTATCTGTCAGCTCTGGAAACACCATATATTTT.

V gene TRBV27 combines with J gene TRBJ1-4, with TRBD1 matching over 8 bases. Germline V CDR1 and CDR2: MNHEY, SMNVEV (reference sequence). This CDR3 contains 15 residues. Trimming cost V 3 bases and J 10 bases; bases outside gene matches: 10. CDR3 protein: CASSFKYLTGVKLFF. The CDR3 nucleotides are TGTGCCAGCAGTTTCAAATACTTGACAGGGGTAAAACTGTTTTTT.

CDR3 region: CASSLYTGDTEAFF. CDR3 coding DNA: TGTGCCAGCAGTTTATATACAGGGGATACTGAAGCTTTCTTT. This chain connects TRBV28 to TRBJ1-1; 7 bases are a match to TRBD1. CDR1 and CDR2 (germline): MDHEN, SYDVKM. The junction had 4 bases not matched to a gene; V was cut back by 1 base and J by 5 bases. The CDR3 is made up of 14 amino acids.

The V gene is TRBV4-1, the J gene TRBJ2-1, with D maybe TRBD1 (6 bases). The CDR3 extends over 14 amino acids. From germline, CDR1 is MGHRA and CDR2 YSYEKL. V dropped 6 bases and J dropped 6 bases, with 15 bases sitting between them. The DNA for the CDR3 is TGCGCCAGCAGTCCAGGGGCTTTACCCAATGAGCAGTTCTTC. Protein: CASSPGALPNEQFF.

This clonotype was seen repeatedly, ten times or more. The chain employs TRBV7-3 and TRBJ2-3, with 7 bases lining up with TRBD1. Germline V gene sequence: CDR1 SGHTA, CDR2 FQGTGA. This CDR3 comprises 14 residues. J gave up 2 bases and V 2 bases, and 1 base lay outside the gene matches. The CDR3 sequence: CASSLGTVTDTQYF. Here the CDR3 DNA reads TGTGCCAGCAGCTTAGGGACAGTCACAGATACGCAGTATTTT.

This clonotype was counted only a few times. The rearrangement joins TRBV20-1 to TRBJ2-5; no clear D. The end of the DNA is better explained by TRBJ2-7, so the J call may be wrong. The CDR3 is 15 amino acids. Germline CDR1 DFQATT, CDR2 SNEGSKA (reference sequence). As DNA, the CDR3 is TGCAGTGCTAGAGATTTCAGGAGCAGCTCCTACGAGCAGTACTTC. Its protein is CSARDFRSSSYEQYF.

This clonotype showed up just a few times. The chain is built from TRBV7-9 and TRBJ1-2, with 8 bases lining up with TRBD1. This CDR3 region has 16 residues. Germline loops: CDR1 SEHNR, CDR2 FQNEAQ (reference sequence). J was trimmed by 0 bases and V by 2 bases; bases with no gene match: 5. The CDR3 nucleotides are TGTGCCAGCAGCTTACAGGGGGCGAGAGCTAACTATGGCTACACCTTC. This codes for CASSLQGARANYGYTF. The full variable domain, its missing parts supplied by reference TRBV7-9 and TRBJ1-2, is DTGVSQNPRHKITKRGQNVTFRCDPISEHNRLYWYRQTLGQGPEFLTYFQNEAQLEKSRLLSDRFSAERPKGSFSTLEIQRTEQGDSAMYLCASSLQGARANYGYTFGSGTRLTVV.

The gene calls are TRBV5-1 and TRBJ2-1, with TRBD2 matching 11 bases. The germline gives CDR1 SGHRS, CDR2 YFSETQ. Trimming at V came to 2 bases and at J to 7 bases, leaving 5 bases not matched to a gene. This CDR3 is built from 15 residues. The CDR3 DNA reads TGCGCCAGCAGCTTCCGGCGACTAGCGGGAAATGAGCAGTTCTTC. It yields the protein CASSFRRLAGNEQFF. Drawing the rest from reference TRBV5-1 and TRBJ2-1, the complete variable domain is KAGVTQTPRYLIKTRGQQVTLSCSPISGHRSVSWYQQTPGQGLQFLFEYFSETQRNKGNFPGRFSGRQFSNSRSEMNVSTLELGDSALYLCASSFRRLAGNEQFFGPGTRLTVL.

The V and J genes are TRBV18 and TRBJ2-5, with TRBD2 matching 10 bases. The CDR3 consists of 17 residues. The J segment lost 0 bases and the V segment lost 2 bases, leaving 6 bases of the junction unmatched. Looked up from germline, CDR1 is KGHSH and CDR2 is LQKENI. The CDR3 spells CASSPLVTSGDQETQYF. The CDR3 DNA is TGTGCCAGCTCACCATTAGTTACTAGCGGGGACCAAGAGACCCAGTACTTC.

The rearrangement links TRBV7-8 to TRBJ2-7; TRBD1 agrees at 10 bases. The CDR3 is made up of 17 amino acids. Germline assignment: CDR1 SGHVS and CDR2 FQNEAQ. J was trimmed by 0 bases and V by 0 bases; bases with no gene match: 5. The CDR3 here is CASSLAGTGAISYEQYF. CDR3 bases: TGTGCCAGCAGCTTAGCGGGGACAGGGGCCATCTCCTACGAGCAGTACTTC.